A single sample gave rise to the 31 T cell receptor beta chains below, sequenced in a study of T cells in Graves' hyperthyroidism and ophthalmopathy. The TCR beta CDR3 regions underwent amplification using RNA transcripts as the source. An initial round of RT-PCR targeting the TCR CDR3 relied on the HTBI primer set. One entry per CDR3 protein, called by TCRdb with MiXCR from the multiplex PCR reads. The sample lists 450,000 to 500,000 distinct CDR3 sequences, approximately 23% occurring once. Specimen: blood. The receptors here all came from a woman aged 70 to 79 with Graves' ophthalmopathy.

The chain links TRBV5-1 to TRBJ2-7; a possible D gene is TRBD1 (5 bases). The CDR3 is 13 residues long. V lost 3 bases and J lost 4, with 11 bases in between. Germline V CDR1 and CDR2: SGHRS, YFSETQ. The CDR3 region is CASSSDREYEQYF. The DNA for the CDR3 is TGCGCCAGCAGCTCAGACAGAGAGTACGAGCAGTACTTC.

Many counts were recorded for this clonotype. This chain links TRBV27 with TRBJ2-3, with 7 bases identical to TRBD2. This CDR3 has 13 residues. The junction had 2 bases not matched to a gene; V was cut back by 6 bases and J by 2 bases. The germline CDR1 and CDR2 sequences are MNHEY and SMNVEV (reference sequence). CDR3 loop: CASRRLATDTQYF. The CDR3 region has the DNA TGTGCCAGCAGGAGACTAGCCACAGATACGCAGTATTTT.

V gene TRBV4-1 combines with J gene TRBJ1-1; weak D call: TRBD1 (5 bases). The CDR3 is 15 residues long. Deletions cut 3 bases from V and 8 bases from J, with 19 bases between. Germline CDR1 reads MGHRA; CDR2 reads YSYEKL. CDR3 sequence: CASSQGSVGVGEAFF. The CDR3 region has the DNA TGCGCCAGCAGCCAGGGGAGTGTAGGGGTCGGAGAAGCTTTCTTT.

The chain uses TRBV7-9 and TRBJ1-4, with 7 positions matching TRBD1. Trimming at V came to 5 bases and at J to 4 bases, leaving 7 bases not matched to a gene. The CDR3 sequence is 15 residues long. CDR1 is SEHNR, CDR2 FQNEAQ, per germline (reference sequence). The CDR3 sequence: CASSRRDSGNEKLFF. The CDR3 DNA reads TGTGCCAGCAGCCGCCGGGACAGTGGTAATGAAAAACTGTTTTTT.

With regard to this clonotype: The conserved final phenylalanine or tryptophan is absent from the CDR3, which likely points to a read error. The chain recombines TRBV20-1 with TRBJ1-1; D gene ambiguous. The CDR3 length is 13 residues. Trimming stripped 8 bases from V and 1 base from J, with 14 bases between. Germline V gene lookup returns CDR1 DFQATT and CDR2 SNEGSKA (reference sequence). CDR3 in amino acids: CSIITPGNTEAFS. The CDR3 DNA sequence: TGCAGTATCATTACCCCAGGGAACACTGAAGCTTTCTCT.

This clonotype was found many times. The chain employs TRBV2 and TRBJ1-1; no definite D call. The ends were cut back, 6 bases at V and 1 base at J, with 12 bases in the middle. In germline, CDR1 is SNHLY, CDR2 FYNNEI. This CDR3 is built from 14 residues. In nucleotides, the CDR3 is TGTGCCAGCAGGGCCGGGTCCTGGAACACTGAAGCTTTCTTT. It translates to CASRAGSWNTEAFF.

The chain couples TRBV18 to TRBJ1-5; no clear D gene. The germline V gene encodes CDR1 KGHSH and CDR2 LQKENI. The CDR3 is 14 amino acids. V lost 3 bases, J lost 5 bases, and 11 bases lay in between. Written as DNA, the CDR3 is TGTGCCAGCTCACCGTTGGAGTCTCATCAGCCCCAGCATTTT. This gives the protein CASSPLESHQPQHF.

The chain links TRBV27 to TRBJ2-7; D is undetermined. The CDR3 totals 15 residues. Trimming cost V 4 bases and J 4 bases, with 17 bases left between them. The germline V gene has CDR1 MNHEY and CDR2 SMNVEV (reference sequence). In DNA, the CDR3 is TGTGCCAGCAGTTCCCGACTTACCGCTGGATACGAGCAGTACTTC. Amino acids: CASSSRLTAGYEQYF.

CDR3 region: CASSRQVLYEQYF. CDR3 nucleotide sequence: TGTGCCAGCAGCCGACAGGTCCTCTACGAGCAGTACTTC. This chain joins TRBV6-2 or TRBV6-3 and TRBJ2-7, with D perhaps matching TRBD1 (6 bases). V lost 6 bases and J 3 bases, leaving 12 bases between the germline ends. CDR3 size: 13 residues. CDR1 is MNHEY and CDR2 is SVGEGT in the germline V gene.

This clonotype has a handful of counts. DNA for the CDR3: TGTGCCAGCAGCCAAGGAAGATACACAGATACGCAGTATTTT. Translating gives CASSQGRYTDTQYF. The V call is TRBV3-1, the J call TRBJ2-3; unclear D gene. This CDR3 has 14 residues. V was shortened by 1 base and J by 2 bases, with 7 bases between the two germline ends. Germline lookup yields CDR1 LGHDT and CDR2 YNNKEL (reference sequence).

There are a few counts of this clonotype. The CDR3 DNA is TGTGCCAGCAGCCAGACAGGGTTTGAAAAACTGTTTTTT. Its protein product is CASSQTGFEKLFF. The V call is TRBV3-1, the J call TRBJ1-4; 7 bases are a match to TRBD1. CDR3 length: 13 amino acids. The germline V gene encodes CDR1 LGHDT and CDR2 YNNKEL (reference sequence). V lost 3 bases to trimming and J lost 7 bases; unmatched junction nucleotides: 2.

The DNA for the CDR3 is TGTGCCAGCTCACCCCAGTACCAAGAGACCCAGTACTTC. It specifies CASSPQYQETQYF. The chain has TRBV18 and TRBJ2-5, with D uncertain. CDR3 size: 13 residues. V was shortened by 3 bases and J by 0 bases, with 5 bases between the two germline ends. Germline V gene sequence: CDR1 KGHSH, CDR2 LQKENI.

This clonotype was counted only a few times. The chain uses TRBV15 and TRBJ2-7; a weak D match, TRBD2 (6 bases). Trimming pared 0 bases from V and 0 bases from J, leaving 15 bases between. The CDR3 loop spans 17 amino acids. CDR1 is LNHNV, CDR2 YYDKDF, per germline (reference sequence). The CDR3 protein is CATSRDAMRGSSYEQYF. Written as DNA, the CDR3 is TGTGCCACCAGCAGAGATGCGATGCGGGGCAGCTCCTACGAGCAGTACTTC.

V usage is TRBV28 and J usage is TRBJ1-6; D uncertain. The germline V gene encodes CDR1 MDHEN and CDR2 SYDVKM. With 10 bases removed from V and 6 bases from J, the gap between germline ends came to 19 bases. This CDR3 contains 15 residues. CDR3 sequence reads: CATLPTSSRNSPLHF. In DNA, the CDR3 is TGTGCCACCTTGCCGACATCCTCTCGTAATTCACCCCTCCACTTT.

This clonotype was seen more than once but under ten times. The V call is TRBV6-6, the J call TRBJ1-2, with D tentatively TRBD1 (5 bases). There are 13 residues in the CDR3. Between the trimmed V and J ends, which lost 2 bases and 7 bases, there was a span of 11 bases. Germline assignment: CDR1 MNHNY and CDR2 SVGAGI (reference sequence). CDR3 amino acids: CASSYGGAGGYTF. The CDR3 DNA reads TGTGCCAGCAGTTACGGTGGGGCTGGTGGCTACACCTTC.

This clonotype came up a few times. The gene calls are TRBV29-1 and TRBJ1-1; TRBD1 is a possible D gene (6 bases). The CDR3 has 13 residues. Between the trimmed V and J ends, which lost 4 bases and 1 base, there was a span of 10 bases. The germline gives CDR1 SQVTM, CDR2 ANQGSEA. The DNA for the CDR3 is TGCAGCGTTGGCGAACAGGGGAACACTGAAGCTTTCTTT. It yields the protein CSVGEQGNTEAFF.

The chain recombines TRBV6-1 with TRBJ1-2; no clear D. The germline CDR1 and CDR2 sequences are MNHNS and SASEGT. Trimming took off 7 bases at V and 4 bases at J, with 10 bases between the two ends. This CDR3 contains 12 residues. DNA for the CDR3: TGTGCCAGCATAAAACAGCCCTATGGCTACACCTTC. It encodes CASIKQPYGYTF.

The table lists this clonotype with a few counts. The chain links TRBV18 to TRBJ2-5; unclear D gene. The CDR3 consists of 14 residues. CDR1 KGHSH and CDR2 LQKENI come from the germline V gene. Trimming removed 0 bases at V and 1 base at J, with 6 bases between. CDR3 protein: CASSPPLGQETQYF. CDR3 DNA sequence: TGTGCCAGCTCACCACCCTTGGGCCAAGAGACCCAGTACTTC.

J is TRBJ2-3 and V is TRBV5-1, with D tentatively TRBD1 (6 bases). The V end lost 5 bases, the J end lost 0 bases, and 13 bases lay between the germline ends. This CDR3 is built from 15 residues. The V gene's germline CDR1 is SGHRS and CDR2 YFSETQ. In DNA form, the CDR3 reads TGCGCCAGCAGGGTTGGGGGCAAGAGCACAGATACGCAGTATTTT. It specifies CASRVGGKSTDTQYF. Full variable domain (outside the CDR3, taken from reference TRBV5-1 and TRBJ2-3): KAGVTQTPRYLIKTRGQQVTLSCSPISGHRSVSWYQQTPGQGLQFLFEYFSETQRNKGNFPGRFSGRQFSNSRSEMNVSTLELGDSALYLCASRVGGKSTDTQYFGPGTRLTVL.

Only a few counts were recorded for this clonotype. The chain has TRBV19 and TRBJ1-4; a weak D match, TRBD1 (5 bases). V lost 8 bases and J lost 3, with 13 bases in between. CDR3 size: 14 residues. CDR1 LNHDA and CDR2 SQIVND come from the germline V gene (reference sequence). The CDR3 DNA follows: TGTGCCAGTTCAGAGGGGATTCCTAATGAAAAACTGTTTTTT. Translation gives CASSEGIPNEKLFF.

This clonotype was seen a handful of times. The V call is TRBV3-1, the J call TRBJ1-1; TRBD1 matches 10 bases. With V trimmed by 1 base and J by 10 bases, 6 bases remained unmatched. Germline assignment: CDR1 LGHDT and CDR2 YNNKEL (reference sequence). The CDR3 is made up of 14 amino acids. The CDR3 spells CASSQAPGTGAAFF. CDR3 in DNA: TGTGCCAGCAGCCAAGCCCCCGGGACAGGGGCAGCTTTCTTT.

DNA for the CDR3: TGCGCCAGCAGGGATCGGACAGGGCCGAGCAATCAGCCCCAGCATTTT. Translation gives CASRDRTGPSNQPQHF. The gene calls are TRBV10-1 and TRBJ1-5; TRBD1 matches 8 bases. Germline CDR1 and CDR2: WNHNN and SYGVQD (reference sequence). V lost 6 bases to trimming and J lost 1 base; unmatched junction nucleotides: 8. The CDR3 loop spans 16 amino acids.

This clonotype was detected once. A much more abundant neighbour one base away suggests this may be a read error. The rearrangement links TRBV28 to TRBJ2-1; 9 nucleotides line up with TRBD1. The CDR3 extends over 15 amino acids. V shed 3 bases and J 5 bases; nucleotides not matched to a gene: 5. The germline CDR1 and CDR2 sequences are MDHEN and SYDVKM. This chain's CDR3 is CASSLGGQGHNEQFF. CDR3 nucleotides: TGTGCCAGCAGTTTGGGGGGACAGGGTCACAATGAGCAGTTCTTC. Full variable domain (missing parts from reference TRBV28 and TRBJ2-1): DVKVTQSSRYLVKRTGEKVFLECVQDMDHENMFWYRQDPGLGLRLIYFSYDVKMKEKGDIPEGYSVSREKKERFSLILESASTNQTSMYLCASSLGGQGHNEQFFGPGTRLTVL.

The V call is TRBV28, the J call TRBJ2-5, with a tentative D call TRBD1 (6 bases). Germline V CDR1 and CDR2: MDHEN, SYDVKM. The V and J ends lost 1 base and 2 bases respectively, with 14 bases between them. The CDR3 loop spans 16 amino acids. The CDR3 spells CASSLYWTVEQETQYF. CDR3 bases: TGTGCCAGCAGTTTATATTGGACAGTGGAGCAAGAGACCCAGTACTTC.

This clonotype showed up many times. CDR3 coding DNA: TGTGCCACCAGCGGGGGGACTACACCCTCGGCCCAGTACTTC. Translation gives CATSGGTTPSAQYF. The chain couples TRBV15 to TRBJ2-5; 7 positions match TRBD2. This CDR3 spans 14 amino acids. The trim removed 5 bases at V and 9 bases at J, leaving 12 bases unmatched. Germline CDR1 reads LNHNV; CDR2 reads YYDKDF (reference sequence).

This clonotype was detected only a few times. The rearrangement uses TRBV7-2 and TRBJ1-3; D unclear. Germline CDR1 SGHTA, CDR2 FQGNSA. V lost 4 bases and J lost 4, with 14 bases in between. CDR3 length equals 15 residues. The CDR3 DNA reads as TGTGCCAGCAGCTCCGGCTTGGGGTTCGGAAACACCATATATTTT. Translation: CASSSGLGFGNTIYF. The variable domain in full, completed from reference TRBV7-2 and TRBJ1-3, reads GAGVSQSPSNKVTEKGKDVELRCDPISGHTALYWYRQSLGQGLEFLIYFQGNSAPDKSGLPSDRFSAERTGGSVSTLTIQRTQQEDSAVYLCASSSGLGFGNTIYFGEGSWLTVV.

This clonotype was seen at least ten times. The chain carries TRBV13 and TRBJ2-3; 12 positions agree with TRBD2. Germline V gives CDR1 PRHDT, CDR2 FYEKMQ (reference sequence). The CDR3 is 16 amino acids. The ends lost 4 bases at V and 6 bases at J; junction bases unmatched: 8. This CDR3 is CASSSPTSGSGDTQYF. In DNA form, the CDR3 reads TGTGCCAGCAGCTCCCCGACTAGCGGGAGCGGCGATACGCAGTATTTT.

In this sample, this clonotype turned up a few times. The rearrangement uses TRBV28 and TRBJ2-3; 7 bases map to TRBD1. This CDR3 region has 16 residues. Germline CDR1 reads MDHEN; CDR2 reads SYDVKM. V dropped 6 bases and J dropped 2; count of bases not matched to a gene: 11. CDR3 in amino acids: CASSLRQGPTTDTQYF. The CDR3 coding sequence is TGTGCCAGCAGCCTCCGACAGGGACCGACCACAGATACGCAGTATTTT.

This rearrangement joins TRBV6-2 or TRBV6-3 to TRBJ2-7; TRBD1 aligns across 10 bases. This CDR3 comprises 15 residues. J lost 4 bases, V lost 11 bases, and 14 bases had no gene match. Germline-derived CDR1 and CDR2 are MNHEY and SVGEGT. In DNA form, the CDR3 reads TGTGCCGGATCCATCTTACGGGACAGGGGATACGAGCAGTACTTC. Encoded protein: CAGSILRDRGYEQYF.

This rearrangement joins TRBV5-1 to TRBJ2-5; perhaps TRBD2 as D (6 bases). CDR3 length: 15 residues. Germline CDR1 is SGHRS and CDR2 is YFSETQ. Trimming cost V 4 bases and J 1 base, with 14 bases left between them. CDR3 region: CASSMGGSGQETQYF. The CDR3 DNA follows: TGCGCCAGCAGCATGGGGGGTAGCGGCCAAGAGACCCAGTACTTC.

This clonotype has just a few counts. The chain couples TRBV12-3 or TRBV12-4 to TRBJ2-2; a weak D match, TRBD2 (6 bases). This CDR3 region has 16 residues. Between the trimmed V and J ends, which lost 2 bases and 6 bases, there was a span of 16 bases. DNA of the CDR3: TGTGCCAGCAGTTTAAGGACGGGAGTAAGTGCCGGGGAGCTGTTTTTT. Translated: CASSLRTGVSAGELFF.